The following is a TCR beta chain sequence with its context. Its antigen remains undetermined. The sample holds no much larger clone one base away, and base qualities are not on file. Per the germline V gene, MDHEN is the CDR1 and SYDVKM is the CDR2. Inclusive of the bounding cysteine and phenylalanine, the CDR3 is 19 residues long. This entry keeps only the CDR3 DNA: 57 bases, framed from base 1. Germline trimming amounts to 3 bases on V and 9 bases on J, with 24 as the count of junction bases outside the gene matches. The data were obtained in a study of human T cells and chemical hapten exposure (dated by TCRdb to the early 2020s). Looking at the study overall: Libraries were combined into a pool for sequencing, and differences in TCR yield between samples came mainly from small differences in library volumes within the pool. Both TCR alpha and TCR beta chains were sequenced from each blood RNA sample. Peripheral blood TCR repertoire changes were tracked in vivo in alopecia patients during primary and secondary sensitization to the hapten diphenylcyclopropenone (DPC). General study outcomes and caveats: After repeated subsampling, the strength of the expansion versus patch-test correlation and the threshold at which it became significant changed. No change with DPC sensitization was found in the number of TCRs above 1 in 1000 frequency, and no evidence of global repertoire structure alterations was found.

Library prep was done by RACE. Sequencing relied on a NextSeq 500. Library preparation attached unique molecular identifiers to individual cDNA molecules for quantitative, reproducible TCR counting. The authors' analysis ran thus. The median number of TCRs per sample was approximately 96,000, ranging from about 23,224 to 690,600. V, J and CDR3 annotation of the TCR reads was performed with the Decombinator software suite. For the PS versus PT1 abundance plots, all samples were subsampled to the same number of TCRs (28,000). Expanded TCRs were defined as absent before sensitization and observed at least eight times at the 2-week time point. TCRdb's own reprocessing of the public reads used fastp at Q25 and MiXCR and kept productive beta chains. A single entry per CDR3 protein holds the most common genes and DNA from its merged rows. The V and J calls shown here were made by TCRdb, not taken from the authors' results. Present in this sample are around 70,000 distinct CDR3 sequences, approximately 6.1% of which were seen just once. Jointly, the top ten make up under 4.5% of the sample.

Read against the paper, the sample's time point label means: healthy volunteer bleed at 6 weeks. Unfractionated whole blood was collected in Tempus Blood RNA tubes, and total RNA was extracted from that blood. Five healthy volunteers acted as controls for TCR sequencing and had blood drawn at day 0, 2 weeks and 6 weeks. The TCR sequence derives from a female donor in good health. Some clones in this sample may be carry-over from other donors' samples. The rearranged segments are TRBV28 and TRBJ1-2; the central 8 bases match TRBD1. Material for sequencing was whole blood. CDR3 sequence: CASSFRRLKTGDSFLSYTF. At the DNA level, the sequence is TGTGCCAGCAGTTTTCGTCGTCTCAAGACAGGGGATTCTTTTCTGAGCTACACCTTC.